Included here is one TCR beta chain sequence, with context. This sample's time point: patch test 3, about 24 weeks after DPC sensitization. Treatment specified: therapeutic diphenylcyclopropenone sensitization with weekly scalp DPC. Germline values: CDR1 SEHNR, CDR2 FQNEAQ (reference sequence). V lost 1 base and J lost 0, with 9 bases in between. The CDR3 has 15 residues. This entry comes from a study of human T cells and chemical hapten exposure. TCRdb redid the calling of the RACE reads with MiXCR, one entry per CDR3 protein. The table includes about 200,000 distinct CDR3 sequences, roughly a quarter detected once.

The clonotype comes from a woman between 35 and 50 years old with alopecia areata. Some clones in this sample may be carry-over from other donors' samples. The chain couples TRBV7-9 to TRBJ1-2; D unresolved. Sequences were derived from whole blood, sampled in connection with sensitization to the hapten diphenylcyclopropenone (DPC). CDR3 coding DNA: TGTGCCAGCAGCTTAGAGTACGGGGCTAACTATGGCTACACCTTC. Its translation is CASSLEYGANYGYTF.